The table lists the clone carrying this T cell receptor (beta chain) with many counts. Its matching antigen is unknown. The junction had 11 bases not matched to a gene; V was cut back by 4 bases and J by 7 bases. The CDR3 extends over 16 amino acids. The data originate from a study of T cells in Graves' hyperthyroidism and ophthalmopathy. On the study more broadly: The initial diagnosis was the point when peripheral blood was collected, ahead of any treatment.

RNA transcripts were the template for amplifying TCR beta CDR3 regions. First-round RT-PCR targeting the TCR CDR3 was performed with the HTBI primer set. Each CDR3 protein is one row after TCRdb ran MiXCR on the multiplex PCR reads. The sample consists of under 550,000 distinct CDR3 sequences, roughly 15% of them appearing once. The study, taken as a whole, reports: Most clonotypes that expanded in the thyroid above 0.001 also showed up in blood.

The chain carries TRBV12-3 or TRBV12-4 and TRBJ2-1, with 9 positions matching TRBD2. This receptor was taken from a woman between 18 and 30 years old with Graves' hyperthyroidism. The sequenced sample consisted of blood. Here the CDR3 reads CASSSLLAGGTNEQFF. The CDR3 DNA reads as TGTGCCAGCAGTTCACTACTAGCGGGTGGGACTAATGAGCAGTTCTTC.